These 11 T cell receptor beta chains came from one sample sequenced in a study of T cell responses to AZD1222 COVID-19 vaccine. The assay was immunoSEQ multiplex PCR, and TCRdb's table has in-frame clones only and misses some. Here the sample spans 66,000 or so clones, 79% being singletons. The sample consisted of peripheral blood, taken on day 0 of MenACWY control vaccination. These receptors were obtained from an adult in good health.

This CDR3 is CASSPLGRDQPQHF. In DNA, the CDR3 is TGTGCCAGCAGCCCGTTGGGGAGAGATCAGCCCCAGCATTTT. V is TRBV3-1 (or the pseudogene TRBV3-2) and J is TRBJ1-5; no clear D gene. Germline V gives CDR1 LGHDT, CDR2 YNNKEL (reference sequence). The CDR3 runs to 14 residues. Trimming cost V 4 bases and J 5 bases, with 12 bases left between them.

This sequence joins TRBV7-2 and TRBJ1-1; TRBD1 might be the D (6 bases). V was cut by 7 bases and J by 1 base, with 13 bases left in between. The CDR3 loop spans 14 amino acids. From germline, CDR1 is SGHTA and CDR2 FQGNSA. The CDR3 reads CASTNRVGNTEAFF. CDR3 in DNA: TGTGCCAGCACAAACAGGGTTGGGAACACTGAAGCTTTCTTT.

This clone occurred once. This chain joins TRBV6-2 or TRBV6-3 and TRBJ1-6; a possible D gene is TRBD1 (5 bases). V shed 5 bases and J shed 9 bases, with 20 bases lying between them. Germline V gene lookup returns CDR1 MNHEY and CDR2 SVGEGT. The CDR3 has 16 residues. The CDR3 DNA follows: TGTGCCAGCAGTCACGGGTCCGACAAGAGGGGTTCACCCCTCCACTTT. Translation gives CASSHGSDKRGSPLHF.

The chain uses TRBV7-9 and TRBJ2-7, with a weak D call TRBD2 (5 bases). Germline V lookup: CDR1 SEHNR, CDR2 FQNEAQ (reference sequence). V shed 3 bases and J shed 6 bases, with 12 bases lying between them. The CDR3 has 13 residues. In DNA, the CDR3 is TGTGCCAGCAGCTTTACCGCGGGCGGCGAGCAGTACTTC. It specifies CASSFTAGGEQYF. Drawing the rest from reference TRBV7-9 and TRBJ2-7, the complete variable domain is DTGVSQNPRHKITKRGQNVTFRCDPISEHNRLYWYRQTLGQGPEFLTYFQNEAQLEKSRLLSDRFSAERPKGSFSTLEIQRTEQGDSAMYLCASSFTAGGEQYFGPGTRLTVT.

This clone has more than one count but fewer than ten. The chain uses TRBV5-6 and TRBJ2-6; weak D call: TRBD1 (5 bases). Germline V gene lookup returns CDR1 SGHDT and CDR2 YYEEEE. Trimming shortened V by 0 bases and J by 2 bases, and 15 bases separated the two germline ends. The CDR3 runs 18 residues. The CDR3 loop is CASSLESLWGAGANVLTF. The CDR3 region has the DNA TGTGCCAGCAGCTTGGAAAGTTTGTGGGGCGCTGGGGCCAACGTCCTGACTTTC.

V is TRBV9 and J is TRBJ2-2, with D tentatively TRBD2 (6 bases). The CDR3 consists of 14 residues. Trimming removed 0 bases at V and 6 bases at J, with 9 bases between. Germline V gives CDR1 SGDLS, CDR2 YYNGEE. The CDR3 bases are TGTGCCAGCAGCGTAGAAGGAGGGGCCGGGGAGCTGTTTTTT. Amino acids: CASSVEGGAGELFF.

The chain carries TRBV18 and TRBJ2-7, with 9 bases aligning to TRBD2. CDR1 and CDR2 (germline): KGHSH, LQKENI. Trimming at V came to 0 bases and at J to 3 bases, leaving 3 bases not matched to a gene. This CDR3 region has 15 residues. The CDR3 sequence is CASSPPASGDYEQYF. The CDR3 DNA is TGTGCCAGCTCACCACCGGCTAGCGGGGACTACGAGCAGTACTTC.

The gene calls are TRBV27 and TRBJ1-1; tentative D call: TRBD1 (5 bases). CDR1 is MNHEY and CDR2 is SMNVEV in the germline V gene (reference sequence). This CDR3 has 14 amino acids. V gave up 5 bases and J gave up 1 base, with 11 bases separating them. CDR3 residues: CASSVGVPNTEAFF. The CDR3 nucleotides read TGTGCCAGCAGTGTGGGGGTGCCGAACACTGAAGCTTTCTTT.

Concerning this clone: This sample also contains other DNA sequences that code for the same CDR3. This chain uses TRBV2 with TRBJ1-1; weak D call: TRBD1 (5 bases). Trimming took 1 base from V and 2 from J, leaving 8 bases between them. Germline V gene sequence: CDR1 SNHLY, CDR2 FYNNEI. This CDR3 comprises 14 residues. The CDR3 nucleotides are TGTGCCAGCAGTGAAGAACAGGCCAACACTGAAGCTTTCTTT. This encodes CASSEEQANTEAFF.

The J gene is TRBJ2-3, the V gene TRBV4-2, with TRBD2 matching 9 bases. The CDR3 is 16 amino acids. V dropped 2 bases and J dropped 5; count of bases not matched to a gene: 8. Looked up from germline, CDR1 is LGHNA and CDR2 is YNFKEQ. The CDR3 DNA reads as TGTGCCAGCAGCCAAAATCCTAGCGGGGTGAGAGATACGCAGTATTTT. This translates into CASSQNPSGVRDTQYF.

The chain recombines TRBV12-3 or TRBV12-4 with TRBJ2-7; TRBD1 aligns across 10 bases. V shed 5 bases and J 6 bases; nucleotides not matched to a gene: 1. This CDR3 is built from 12 residues. Written as DNA, the CDR3 is TGTGCCAGCAGTCGACAGGGGGCCGAGCAGTACTTC. Its translation is CASSRQGAEQYF.